This entry is about one TCR beta chain. Per-base qualities were not stored, and no clone one base away is much larger. This sample is drawn from a study of graft-versus-host responses after intestinal transplantation (dated by TCRdb to the early 2020s). Concerning the study at large: The transplants that recipients got were multivisceral, liver-intestinal, or isolated intestinal. Rather than going through the commercial service, samples from a few later patients were sequenced in-house on an Illumina MiSeq and processed with MiXCR. Graft-versus-host and host-versus-graft alloreactive T cell clones were tracked in the graft, circulation and bone marrow after intestinal transplantation using bulk TCR-beta CDR3 sequencing. Of the 20 to 25 intestinal transplant recipients enrolled in the cohort, one of whom was a retransplant, a few patients without pretransplant specimens were excluded. All recipients received anti-thymocyte globulin induction followed by maintenance tacrolimus and steroids for approximately 3 years. Alloreactive clones were identified by sequencing pre-transplant mixed lymphocyte reaction products and comparing these products with unstimulated pre-transplant donor and recipient T cells. Donor T cell macrochimerism was defined as a peak of at least 4% donor T cells among recipient peripheral blood mononuclear cells. Broader findings and caveats from the paper: The relatively low number and heterogeneity of intestinal transplant patients limited the conclusions. Peak levels of circulating GvH clones were associated with declines in HvG clones early after transplant. Patients with donor T cell macrochimerism had high GvH to HvG T cell clonal ratios in their allografts. GvH clones were found in recipient bone marrow, and some of the GvH clones appeared earlier in ileal mucosa or blood, which is consistent with an intestinal mucosal origin.

Receptor amplification or capture employed the immunoSEQ multiplex PCR assay. For most patients, genomic DNA was isolated using the Qiagen DNeasy Blood and Tissue Kit and was shipped frozen to Adaptive Biotechnologies for TCR sequencing. High-throughput TCR-beta CDR3 sequencing of genomic DNA from most patients was performed by Adaptive Biotechnologies. For the original study's pipeline: Adaptive's ImmunoSEQ software was the source of the TCR sequencing data for approximately 18 patients, while a few other patients were processed with MiXCR and VDJtools. To correct CD4 versus CD8 sorting errors, sequences present in both subsets at a frequency ratio below 5:1 were removed. CDR3 nucleotide sequences shared between donor and recipient were removed because their origin could not be assigned. Alloreactive clones required at least 2-fold expansion over unstimulated cells and minimum CFSE-low frequency of 0.002% (template counts) or 0.001% (read counts). Clones detected in sequenced pre-transplant spleen, lymph node, or MLR CFSE-low populations of the donor or recipient were defined as mappable. Cumulative frequency of alloreactive clones was calculated as a percentage of all sequences weighted by copy number. TCRdb retrieved this table from immuneACCESS and kept in-frame rearrangements only. Not all clones are present; in checked studies, unresolved V genes account for under half, and no reason is known for the remainder. V, J and clone size are taken as reported in that table, and D and trimming were inferred from the DNA itself. The sample table lists some 13,000 clones, 38% of them with a count of one. Under 1.2% of the sample rests with the top ten.

According to the study, the label for this sample's time point signals: cells obtained before transplantation from donor or recipient. In the mixed lymphocyte reactions, approximately 200,000 CFSE-labeled pre-transplant responders were plated with approximately 200,000 irradiated violet-dye-labeled stimulators and cultured for 5 to 6 days. After the mixed lymphocyte reaction, proliferating CD3+CD4+CFSE-low and CD3+CD8+CFSE-low responder cells were FACS-sorted on a BD Influx sorter. Taken from the germline V gene, the CDR1 and CDR2 loops are SGHAT and FQNNGV. V gives up 1 base and J gives up 4 bases, and the segment between their germline ends measures 12 bases. From its cysteine to its phenylalanine, the CDR3 spans 15 amino acids. Only the CDR3 region is kept as DNA, spanning 45 bases read in frame from base 1.

The sequences come from alloreactive CD4+ T cells from a mixed lymphocyte reaction culture, collected before intestinal transplant. The cell subset or site label on this specimen signifies: CFSE-low proliferating T cells sorted from roughly 6-day pre-transplant mixed lymphocyte reaction (GvH or HvG direction). Recombination linked TRBV11-2 to TRBJ2-3; the D gene is possibly TRBD2, with 5 bases matching. The receptor comes from a human patient who received an intestinal transplant. The DNA sequence is given as TGTGCCAGCAGCTTAGTGCCGGGGTCCTCAGATACGCAGTATTTT. This translates into CASSLVPGSSDTQYF.